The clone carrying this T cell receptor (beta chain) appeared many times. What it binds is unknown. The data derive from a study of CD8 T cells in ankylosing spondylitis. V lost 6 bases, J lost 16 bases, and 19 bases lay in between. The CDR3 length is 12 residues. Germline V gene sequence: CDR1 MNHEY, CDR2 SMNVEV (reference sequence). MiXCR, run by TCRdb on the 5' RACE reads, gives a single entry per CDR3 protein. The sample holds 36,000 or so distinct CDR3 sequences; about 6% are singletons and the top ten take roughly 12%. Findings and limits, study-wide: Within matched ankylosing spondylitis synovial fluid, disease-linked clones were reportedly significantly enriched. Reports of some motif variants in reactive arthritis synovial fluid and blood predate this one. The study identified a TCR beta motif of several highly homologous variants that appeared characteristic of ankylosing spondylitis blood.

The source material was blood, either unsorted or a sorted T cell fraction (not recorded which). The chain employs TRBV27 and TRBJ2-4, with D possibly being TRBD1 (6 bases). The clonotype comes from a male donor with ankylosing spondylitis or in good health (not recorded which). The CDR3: CASRAQGHRFYF. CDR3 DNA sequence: TGTGCCAGCAGAGCCCAGGGACACAGGTTCTACTTC.